These 24 T cell receptor beta chains share one sample of origin, sequenced in a study of Graves' ophthalmopathy and Graves' hyperthyroidism. Beta-chain TCR CDR3 regions were amplified from RNA transcripts. Amplification began with first-round RT-PCR using HTBI primers, then second-round multiplex PCR was performed. TCRdb recomputed calls from the multiplex PCR reads with MiXCR, one row per CDR3 protein. The data show 300,000 to 450,000 distinct CDR3 sequences, about 18% seen once. Specimen: peripheral blood. These receptors came from an adult woman with stable Graves' hyperthyroidism.

This clonotype has at least ten counts. The gene calls are TRBV28 and TRBJ2-7, with D possibly matching TRBD1 (6 bases). Germline lookup yields CDR1 MDHEN and CDR2 SYDVKM. Trimming removed 5 bases at V and 6 bases at J, with 26 bases between. This CDR3 is 17 amino acids long. The CDR3 loop reads CASSLSPYEQGPSEQYF. The CDR3 DNA sequence: TGTGCCAGCAGTCTCTCTCCGTACGAACAGGGCCCCTCCGAGCAGTACTTC.

This clonotype was detected ten times or more. This rearrangement joins TRBV27 to TRBJ1-5; a possible D gene is TRBD1 (5 bases). This CDR3 is 13 amino acids long. Trimming removed 4 bases from V and 4 bases from J, with 8 bases in between. CDR1 and CDR2 (germline): MNHEY, SMNVEV (reference sequence). Here the CDR3 reads CASSSRANQPQHF. Here the CDR3 DNA reads TGTGCCAGCAGTTCCAGGGCAAATCAGCCCCAGCATTTT.

The chain joins TRBV9 to TRBJ1-2, with 8 bases identical to TRBD1. CDR1 SGDLS and CDR2 YYNGEE come from the germline V gene. Germline trimming cut 0 bases from V and 8 bases from J; bases unmatched to any gene: 9. This CDR3 has 15 residues. The CDR3 loop is CASSVAPGQELGYTF. CDR3 nucleotide sequence: TGTGCCAGCAGCGTAGCCCCGGGACAGGAGCTGGGCTACACCTTC.

The V gene is TRBV5-1, the J gene TRBJ2-4; 8 nucleotides match TRBD1. V was clipped by 4 bases and J by 9 bases; unmatched bases: 18. Looked up from germline, CDR1 is SGHRS and CDR2 is YFSETQ. This CDR3 is built from 17 residues. CDR3 sequence (DNA): TGCGCCAGCAGCCATAGGGGACAGGATCGGCTGTGGGGCATTCAGTACTTC. Its translation is CASSHRGQDRLWGIQYF. Combining the CDR3 with reference TRBV5-1 and TRBJ2-4 gives the whole variable domain KAGVTQTPRYLIKTRGQQVTLSCSPISGHRSVSWYQQTPGQGLQFLFEYFSETQRNKGNFPGRFSGRQFSNSRSEMNVSTLELGDSALYLCASSHRGQDRLWGIQYFGAGTRLSVL.

The rearrangement joins TRBV9 to TRBJ1-2; 9 bases are shared with TRBD1. Trimming cost V 3 bases and J 4 bases; bases outside gene matches: 7. Looked up from germline, CDR1 is SGDLS and CDR2 is YYNGEE. This CDR3 is built from 15 residues. CDR3 coding DNA: TGTGCCAGCAGCGCAGCGGACAGGGGAGGCTATGGCTACACCTTC. Its translation is CASSAADRGGYGYTF.

This clonotype has at least ten counts. The chain employs TRBV4-1 and TRBJ1-5; D might be TRBD1 (5 bases). The CDR3 runs to 14 residues. V lost 3 bases, J lost 3 bases, and 9 bases lay in between. CDR1 is MGHRA and CDR2 is YSYEKL in the germline V gene. CDR3 loop: CASSHRGYNQPQHF. CDR3 bases: TGCGCCAGCAGCCATAGGGGATACAATCAGCCCCAGCATTTT.

This clonotype showed up many times. V gene TRBV10-3 combines with J gene TRBJ1-2, with TRBD1 identical over 11 bases. Germline V gives CDR1 ENHRY, CDR2 SYGVKD. The CDR3 consists of 15 residues. V was clipped by 2 bases and J by 8 bases; unmatched bases: 7. CDR3 nucleotides: TGTGCCATCAGTGAGCGGGACAGGGGGTTCGGGGGCTACACCTTC. The encoded protein is CAISERDRGFGGYTF.

Ten or more counts support this clonotype. This rearrangement joins TRBV14 to TRBJ1-1, with 10 bases fitting TRBD1. The V gene's germline CDR1 is SGHDN and CDR2 FVKESK. This CDR3 spans 16 amino acids. Losses at the gene ends were 3 bases for V and 0 bases for J; bases not matched to a gene: 4. The DNA of the CDR3 is TGTGCCAGCAGCCACGATGGGACAGGGGTGAACACTGAAGCTTTCTTT. Translation: CASSHDGTGVNTEAFF.

The V gene is TRBV12-3 or TRBV12-4, the J gene TRBJ1-1; D is uncertain. V lost 3 bases and J lost 0, with 8 bases in between. This CDR3 spans 14 amino acids. The CDR3 spells CASSFDRMNTEAFF. The CDR3 DNA follows: TGTGCCAGCAGTTTCGATCGTATGAACACTGAAGCTTTCTTT.

This clonotype was counted at least ten times. This chain links TRBV6-5 with TRBJ2-7; unclear D gene. Germline V gene sequence: CDR1 MNHEY, CDR2 SVGAGI. The V gene lost 4 bases and the J gene lost 7 bases, with 17 bases spanning the gap. The CDR3 covers 14 residues. In nucleotides, the CDR3 is TGTGCCAGCAGTTTAACAGCGTCGCTGCGAGAGCAGTACTTC. It translates to CASSLTASLREQYF.

Many counts were recorded for this clonotype. The chain combines TRBV7-2 with TRBJ2-7; D unclear. Looked up from germline, CDR1 is SGHTA and CDR2 is FQGNSA. This CDR3 comprises 15 residues. V lost 2 bases and J lost 2, with 13 bases in between. CDR3 sequence: CASSLTPHFPYEQYF. The CDR3, as DNA: TGTGCCAGCAGCTTAACCCCCCACTTCCCCTACGAGCAGTACTTC.

The chain employs TRBV3-1 and TRBJ1-1, with 7 bases aligning to TRBD1. Looked up from germline, CDR1 is LGHDT and CDR2 is YNNKEL (reference sequence). The CDR3 consists of 14 residues. Germline trimming cut 6 bases from V and 5 bases from J; bases unmatched to any gene: 9. CDR3 bases: TGTGCCAGCAGATCTAGGGGGCGAGGAACTGAAGCTTTCTTT. Its protein is CASRSRGRGTEAFF.

This clonotype showed up many times. V usage is TRBV7-9 and J usage is TRBJ2-7, with 8 nucleotides matching TRBD1. Germline loops: CDR1 SEHNR, CDR2 FQNEAQ (reference sequence). The length of the CDR3 is 18 residues. V lost 1 base to trimming and J lost 0 bases; unmatched junction nucleotides: 11. The CDR3, as DNA: TGTGCCAGCAGCTTAGGGACAGGGTACAGGGACTCCTCCTACGAGCAGTACTTC. Residues: CASSLGTGYRDSSYEQYF.

In its sample, this clonotype was seen many times. The V gene is TRBV6-1, the J gene TRBJ1-2, with TRBD1 as a possible D gene (5 bases). Trimming took 5 bases from V and 0 from J, leaving 7 bases between them. Germline V CDR1 and CDR2: MNHNS, SASEGT. The CDR3 sequence is 13 residues long. CDR3 residues: CASSRGTNYGYTF. CDR3 nucleotides: TGTGCCAGCAGTAGGGGCACTAACTATGGCTACACCTTC.

This clonotype was observed at least ten times. The chain recombines TRBV12-3 or TRBV12-4 with TRBJ1-1, with D perhaps matching TRBD1 (6 bases). CDR3 size: 13 residues. V shed 5 bases and J shed 4 bases, with 11 bases lying between them. CDR3 region: CASSDTGTTEAFF. For the CDR3, the DNA is TGTGCCAGCAGTGACACAGGGACCACTGAAGCTTTCTTT.

The chain couples TRBV18 to TRBJ2-7; 7 nucleotides agree with TRBD1. The V gene end was trimmed by 6 bases and the J gene end by 5 bases; junction bases not matched to a gene: 16. CDR3 length equals 16 residues. The germline CDR1 and CDR2 sequences are KGHSH and LQKENI. This chain's CDR3 is CASSSTGTALNDEQYF. In DNA, the CDR3 is TGTGCCAGCTCTTCCACCGGGACAGCCCTTAACGACGAGCAGTACTTC. The variable domain in full, completed from reference TRBV18 and TRBJ2-7, reads NAGVMQNPRHLVRRRGQEARLRCSPMKGHSHVYWYRQLPEEGLKFMVYLQKENIIDESGMPKERFSAEFPKEGPSILRIQQVVRGDSAAYFCASSSTGTALNDEQYFGPGTRLTVT.

The gene calls are TRBV29-1 and TRBJ2-7; a weak D match, TRBD2 (5 bases). Deletions cut 4 bases from V and 1 base from J, with 11 bases between. The V gene's germline CDR1 is SQVTM and CDR2 ANQGSEA. CDR3 length: 13 amino acids. The CDR3 sequence: CSVAMRVSYEQYF. The CDR3 nucleotides are TGCAGCGTTGCAATGAGGGTGTCCTACGAGCAGTACTTC.

This clonotype came up many times. The chain couples TRBV5-1 to TRBJ1-1; weak D call: TRBD1 (6 bases). Germline CDR1 is SGHRS and CDR2 is YFSETQ. The CDR3 runs to 17 residues. V was clipped by 2 bases and J by 3 bases, with 20 bases between them. CDR3 sequence (DNA): TGCGCCAGCAGCTTTGTCGGGGGCCGCTTTATGGACACTGAAGCTTTCTTT. The encoded protein is CASSFVGGRFMDTEAFF. Full variable domain (missing parts from reference TRBV5-1 and TRBJ1-1): KAGVTQTPRYLIKTRGQQVTLSCSPISGHRSVSWYQQTPGQGLQFLFEYFSETQRNKGNFPGRFSGRQFSNSRSEMNVSTLELGDSALYLCASSFVGGRFMDTEAFFGQGTRLTVV.

This sequence joins TRBV7-9 and TRBJ1-1; a possible D gene is TRBD1 (6 bases). This CDR3 is 14 amino acids long. Trimming took 5 bases from V and 3 from J, leaving 13 bases between them. Germline V lookup: CDR1 SEHNR, CDR2 FQNEAQ (reference sequence). CDR3 in DNA: TGTGCCAGCAGCACAGGGCCTGCGTACACTGAAGCTTTCTTT. It codes for CASSTGPAYTEAFF.

This clonotype was counted between two and nine times. The chain joins TRBV9 to TRBJ2-7; D remains unclear. The CDR3 extends over 15 amino acids. V was shortened by 0 bases and J by 5 bases, with 15 bases between the two germline ends. Germline V gives CDR1 SGDLS, CDR2 YYNGEE. The CDR3, as DNA: TGTGCCAGCAGCGTAGAGGGATTATTGGGGAACGAGCAGTACTTC. It specifies CASSVEGLLGNEQYF.

This clonotype was counted at least ten times. Just one base apart from a much larger clone, this may be a read error. This sequence joins TRBV6-1 and TRBJ2-7, with unresolved D. Germline values: CDR1 MNHNS, CDR2 SASEGT. The length of the CDR3 is 12 residues. The CDR3 loop is CTSSDASTEQYF. CDR3 in DNA: TGTACCAGCAGCGACGCGTCTACCGAGCAGTACTTC.

This clonotype occurred many times. The genes are TRBV11-1 and TRBJ2-2; 7 bases are a match to TRBD2. Trimming removed 5 bases from V and 0 bases from J; junction bases left unmatched: 6. CDR1 and CDR2 (germline): SGHAT, FQDESV (reference sequence). This CDR3 is built from 16 residues. The CDR3 here is CASSKPGGSNTGELFF. CDR3 bases: TGTGCCAGCAGCAAGCCCGGGGGGTCGAACACCGGGGAGCTGTTTTTT.

The table lists this clonotype with many counts. The chain employs TRBV4-3 and TRBJ1-5, with D tentatively TRBD1 (6 bases). V was pared by 0 bases and J by 7 bases, with 13 bases between. Germline-derived CDR1 and CDR2 are LGHNA and YSLEER. CDR3 length: 15 amino acids. The CDR3 region is CASSQEVGAFQPQHF. CDR3 in DNA: TGCGCCAGCAGCCAAGAGGTGGGGGCCTTCCAGCCCCAGCATTTT.

With regard to this clonotype: Being one base from a much bigger clone, this may be a read error. V and J are TRBV2 and TRBJ1-1; 8 nucleotides match TRBD1. The germline CDR1 and CDR2 sequences are SNHLY and FYNNEI. The CDR3 is 15 residues long. As DNA, the CDR3 is TGTGCCAGCAGTAAAGAGCGGACAGGGAGAACTGAAGCTTGCTTT. It translates to CASSKERTGRTEACF. The full variable domain, in which reference TRBV2 and TRBJ1-1 provide the parts outside the CDR3, is EPEVTQTPSHQVTQMGQEVILRCVPISNHLYFYWYRQILGQKVEFLVSFYNNEISEKSEIFDDQFSVERPDGSNFTLKIRSTKLEDSAMYFCASSKERTGRTEACFGQGTRLTVV.